This T cell receptor (beta chain) originates from a study of tumor and adjacent non-tumor tissue in lung cancer. Background on the study: Histology: about twelve adenocarcinoma, a couple of squamous cell carcinoma, 1 small cell lung cancer.

Overall study results and limits: Tumor repertoires had a smaller top 100 clone share than normal lung. TCR diversity was significantly greater in tumor than normal lung tissue.

This sample's RNA came from whole unsorted tissue. Three rounds of nested PCR, following a modified ARM-PCR protocol, produced the TCRbeta library. TCRdb re-called the multiplex PCR reads with MiXCR, one entry per CDR3 protein. The sample yields roughly 93,000 distinct CDR3 sequences, 67% seen once. CDR1 and CDR2 from the germline V gene are SQVTM and ANQGSEA. The CDR3 covers 15 residues. Remarks on this clonotype: The antigen is unknown. The junction departs from the called germline gene at one end, perhaps through a read error.

Sequenced input: lung tumor tissue. This clonotype was sampled from a man in his sixties with non-small cell lung cancer. The V and J genes are TRBV29-1 and TRBJ1-2, with TRBD1 matching 7 bases. The CDR3 bases are TGCAACGTCAAGACAGGGTCTCTGTCTACGTATGGCTACACTTTC. Its translation is CNVKTGSLSTYGYTF.